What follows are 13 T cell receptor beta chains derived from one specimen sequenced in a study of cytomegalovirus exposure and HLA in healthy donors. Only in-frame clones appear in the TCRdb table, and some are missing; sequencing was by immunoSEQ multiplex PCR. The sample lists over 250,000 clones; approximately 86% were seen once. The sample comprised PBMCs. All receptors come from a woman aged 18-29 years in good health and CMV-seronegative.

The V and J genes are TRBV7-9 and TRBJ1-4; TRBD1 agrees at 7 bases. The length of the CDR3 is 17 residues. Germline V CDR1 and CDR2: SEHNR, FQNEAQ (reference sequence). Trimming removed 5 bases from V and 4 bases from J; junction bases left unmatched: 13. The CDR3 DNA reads TGTGCCAGCAGCCTCCCCCCTCCGGGACAGATTAATGAAAAACTGTTTTTT. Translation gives CASSLPPPGQINEKLFF.

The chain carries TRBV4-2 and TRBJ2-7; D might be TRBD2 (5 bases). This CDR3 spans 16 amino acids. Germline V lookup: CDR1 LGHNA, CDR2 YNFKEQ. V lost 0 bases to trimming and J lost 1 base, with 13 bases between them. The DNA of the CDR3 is TGTGCCAGCAGCCAAGAAACTAGTATGGGTTCCTACGAGCAGTACTTC. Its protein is CASSQETSMGSYEQYF.

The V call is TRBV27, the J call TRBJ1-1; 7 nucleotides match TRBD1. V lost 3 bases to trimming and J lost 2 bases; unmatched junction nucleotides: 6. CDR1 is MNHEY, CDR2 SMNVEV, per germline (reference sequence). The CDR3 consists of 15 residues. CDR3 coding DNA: TGTGCCAGCAGTTTCTCACAGGGGATTAACACTGAAGCTTTCTTT. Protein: CASSFSQGINTEAFF.

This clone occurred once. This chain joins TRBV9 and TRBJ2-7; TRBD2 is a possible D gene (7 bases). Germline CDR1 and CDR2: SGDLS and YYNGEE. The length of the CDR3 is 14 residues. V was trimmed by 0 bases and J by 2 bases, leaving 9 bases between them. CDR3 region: CASSVDGGPYEQYF. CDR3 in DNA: TGTGCCAGCAGCGTAGACGGGGGGCCCTACGAGCAGTACTTC. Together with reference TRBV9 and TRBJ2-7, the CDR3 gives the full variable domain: DSGVTQTPKHLITATGQRVTLRCSPRSGDLSVYWYQQSLDQGLQFLIQYYNGEERAKGNILERFSAQQFPDLHSELNLSSLELGDSALYFCASSVDGGPYEQYFGPGTRLTVT.

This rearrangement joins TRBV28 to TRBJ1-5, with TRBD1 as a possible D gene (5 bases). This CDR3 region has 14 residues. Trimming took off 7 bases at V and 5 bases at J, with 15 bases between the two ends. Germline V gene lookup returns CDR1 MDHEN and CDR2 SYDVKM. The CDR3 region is CASTPVGEDQPQHF. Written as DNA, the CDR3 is TGTGCCAGCACCCCTGTGGGGGAGGATCAGCCCCAGCATTTT.

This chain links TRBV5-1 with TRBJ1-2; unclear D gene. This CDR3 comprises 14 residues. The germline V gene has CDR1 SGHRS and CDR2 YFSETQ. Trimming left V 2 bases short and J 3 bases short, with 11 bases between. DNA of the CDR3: TGCGCCAGCAGCTTCGCAGATCAGGACTATGGCTACACCTTC. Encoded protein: CASSFADQDYGYTF.

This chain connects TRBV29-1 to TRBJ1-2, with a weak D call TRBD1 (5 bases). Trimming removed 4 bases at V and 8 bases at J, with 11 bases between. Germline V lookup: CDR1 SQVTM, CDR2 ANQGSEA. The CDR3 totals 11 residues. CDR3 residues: CSVGGRGGYTF. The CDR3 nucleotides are TGCAGCGTTGGAGGGAGGGGAGGCTACACCTTC.

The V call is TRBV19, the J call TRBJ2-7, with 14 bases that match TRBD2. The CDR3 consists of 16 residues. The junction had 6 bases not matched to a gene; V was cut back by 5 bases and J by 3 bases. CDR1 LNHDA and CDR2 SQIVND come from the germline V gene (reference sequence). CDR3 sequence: CASSPGTSGRVYEQYF. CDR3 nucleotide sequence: TGTGCCAGTAGTCCCGGGACTAGCGGGAGAGTCTACGAGCAGTACTTC.

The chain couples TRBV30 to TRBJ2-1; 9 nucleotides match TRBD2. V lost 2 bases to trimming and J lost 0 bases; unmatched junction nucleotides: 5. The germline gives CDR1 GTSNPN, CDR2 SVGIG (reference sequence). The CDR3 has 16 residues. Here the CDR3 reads CAWSRDSGSSYNEQFF. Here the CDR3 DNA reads TGTGCCTGGAGTAGGGATAGCGGGAGCTCCTACAATGAGCAGTTCTTC.

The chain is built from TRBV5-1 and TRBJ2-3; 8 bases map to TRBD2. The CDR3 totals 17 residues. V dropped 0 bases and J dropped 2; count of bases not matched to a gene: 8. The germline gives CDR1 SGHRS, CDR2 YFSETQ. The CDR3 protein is CASSLGYTSGYTDTQYF. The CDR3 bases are TGCGCCAGCAGCTTGGGGTACACTAGCGGCTACACAGATACGCAGTATTTT.

CDR3 protein: CASSLGTDPGTGELFF. The CDR3 coding sequence is TGTGCCAGCAGTCTTGGGACAGACCCTGGCACCGGGGAGCTGTTTTTT. The chain is built from TRBV6-9 and TRBJ2-2; TRBD1 matches at 7 bases. This CDR3 region has 16 residues. V gave up 5 bases and J gave up 4 bases; unmatched junction bases: 10. Per the germline V gene, CDR1 is MNHGY and CDR2 is SVAAGI.

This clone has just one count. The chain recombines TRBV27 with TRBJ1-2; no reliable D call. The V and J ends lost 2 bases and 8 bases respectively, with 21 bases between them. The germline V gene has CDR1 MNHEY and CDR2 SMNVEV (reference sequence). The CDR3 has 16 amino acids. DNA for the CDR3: TGTGCCAGCAGTTTAACCACCACCGGCGTTTTCGGGGGCTACACCTTC. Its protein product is CASSLTTTGVFGGYTF.

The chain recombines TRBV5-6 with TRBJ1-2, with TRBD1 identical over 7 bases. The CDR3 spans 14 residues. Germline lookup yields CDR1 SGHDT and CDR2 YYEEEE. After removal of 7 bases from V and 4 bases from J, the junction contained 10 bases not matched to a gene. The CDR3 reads CASWEQGRGYGYTF. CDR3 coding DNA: TGTGCCAGCTGGGAACAGGGGCGCGGCTATGGCTACACCTTC.